This T cell receptor (beta chain) was documented in a study of vaccination effects on CD4 cells after COVID-19 (dated 2022 in TCRdb). About the full investigation: Participants received two doses of either the BNT162b2 or the mRNA-1273 mRNA SARS-CoV-2 vaccine. In the study, cultures from other donors were sequenced using the Oncomine TCR Beta short-read assay on an Illumina iSeq 100. SARS-CoV-2 spike-specific CD4+ TCR repertoires were compared before and after mRNA vaccination in COVID-19 convalescent patients and in infection-naive vaccine recipients. Altogether, some 10 COVID-19 convalescent patients and several SARS-CoV-2-naive healthy vaccine recipients made up the full study. Results and caveats for the whole study, not just this receptor: The study was limited by a small number of convalescent patients and lacked early post-infection timepoints. In healthy vaccine recipients, vaccine-induced clones were almost all SARS-CoV-2 mono-reactive, with only 1 of 255 cross-reactive with common cold coronaviruses. Clones induced by infection and clones induced by vaccination both contracted markedly at late timepoints after vaccination, which fits with T cell responses waning over time.

To note about this clone: Which antigen it targets is not known. Base qualities were left out, and no much larger clone turns up one base away.

Receptor libraries were prepared by the immunoSEQ multiplex PCR assay. DNA from the cultured and isolated CD4+ T cells underwent TCR beta CDR3 sequencing. The original pipeline was this. Non-productive TCR sequences were removed, reads were trimmed to the CDR3 region, and CDR3s of at least 7 amino acids were retained. Antigen-specific clonotypes were identified using the MANAFEST web app by comparison of expansion in peptide wells against reference cultures. To be called positive, a clone needed expansion at FDR<0.05 compared with the reference and with all other wells, an odds ratio greater than 5, and a frequency greater than 0.1% in two replicate wells. Clonotypes significantly expanded in SARS-CoV-2 spike wells and in at least one common cold coronavirus spike condition were defined as cross-reactive. CDR3 similarity was assessed by Levenshtein distance with the stringdist R package, and unrooted trees were built with ape in R 3.6.1. In its TCRdb copy, this immuneACCESS table keeps in-frame sequences only and misses some clones. Where compared with another copy, unresolved V genes explain less than half of these, and the others have no known cause. V and J calls and clone size are given by that table; D and trimming were obtained from the DNA. This sample lists roughly 61,000 clones; about four fifths were detected once. The biggest ten clones account for about 2.4% of the sample.

To identify antigen-specific CD4+ T cell clonotypes by their expansion, the ViraFEST assay first stimulated PBMC with viral peptide pools and then applied TCR sequencing. After around 10 days of culture, CD4+ T cells were isolated with the EasySep CD4+ T cell isolation kit. Negative nucleocapsid antibody results before and after vaccination confirmed that the healthy vaccine recipients had no prior SARS-CoV-2 infection. Each well held roughly 2.2 million PBMC cultured in IMDM containing around 5% human AB serum, 8.5 to 10 IU/ml IL-2 and gentamicin, along with about 9.3 ug/ml peptides. Half of the culture medium was replaced with fresh IL-2-containing medium on days 3 and 7. Unless noted otherwise, every peptide stimulation condition was grown in triplicate wells. Using Ficoll-Paque Plus gradient centrifugation, PBMC were separated from whole blood and then either used fresh or cryopreserved at -140C. The overlapping peptide pools covered the spike proteins of SARS-CoV-2 as well as those of the common cold coronaviruses HCoV-NL63, HCoV-OC43 and HCoV-229E. Genomic DNA was extracted from cultured CD4+ T cells with the QIAamp micro DNA kit.

Trimming removed 4 bases from V and 4 bases from J; the gene matches leave 12 bases unexplained. Taken from the germline V gene, the CDR1 and CDR2 loops are SGHRS and YFSETQ. Inclusive of the bounding cysteine and phenylalanine, the CDR3 is 17 residues long. The DNA shown is the 51-base CDR3, in frame from base 1. The chain is made from TRBV5-1 and TRBJ2-2; 8 bases in the middle match TRBD1. This clonotype was obtained from a human donor who received a COVID-19 vaccine. The sample was CD4+ T cells from PBMCs cultured with HCoV-229E spike peptides, taken before COVID-19 vaccination. The sample's cell subset or site label, decoded: HCoV-229E spike overlapping peptide pool stimulation. The bases read TGCGCCAGCAGCCTACTAGGGGACAGGCCCGGCACCGGGGAGCTGTTTTTT. This codes for CASSLLGDRPGTGELFF. Reference TRBV5-1 and TRBJ2-2 genes cover what lies past the CDR3, so the full variable domain is KAGVTQTPRYLIKTRGQQVTLSCSPISGHRSVSWYQQTPGQGLQFLFEYFSETQRNKGNFPGRFSGRQFSNSRSEMNVSTLELGDSALYLCASSLLGDRPGTGELFFGEGSRLTVL.